What follows are 29 T cell receptor beta chains derived from one specimen sequenced in a study of CD8 T cells in Susac syndrome. RNA was extracted with the RNeasy kit, and a quantity of about 0.45 to 1 ug was reverse transcribed using random hexamers. TCRdb analysed the immunoSEQ multiplex PCR reads with MiXCR anew, one entry per CDR3 protein. The sample shows about 120,000 distinct CDR3 sequences, about 93% of them seen only once. The specimen was CD4+ T cells from PBMCs. All receptors derive from a human donor in good health.

The genes are TRBV13 and TRBJ2-2; D not resolved. Germline CDR1 PRHDT, CDR2 FYEKMQ (reference sequence). The V gene lost 1 base and the J gene lost 9 bases, with 12 bases spanning the gap. CDR3 size: 14 residues. CDR3 nucleotide sequence: TGTGCCAGCAGCTTAGACTTAGCAGGCCGGGAGCTGTTTTTT. Its translation: CASSLDLAGRELFF.

This chain connects TRBV2 to TRBJ1-5; possibly TRBD1 for D (6 bases). The CDR3 runs 15 residues. The V end lost 2 bases, the J end lost 2 bases, and 10 bases lay between the germline ends. Looked up from germline, CDR1 is SNHLY and CDR2 is FYNNEI. CDR3 amino acids: CASSERGAGNQPQHF. CDR3 bases: TGTGCCAGCAGTGAAAGGGGGGCAGGCAATCAGCCCCAGCATTTT.

The V gene is TRBV12-3 or TRBV12-4, the J gene TRBJ2-5; unclear D gene. Trimming stripped 5 bases from V and 4 bases from J, with 11 bases between. This CDR3 contains 13 residues. In DNA form, the CDR3 reads TGTGCCAGCAGTCGAAGCCCCCGAGAGACCCAGTACTTC. Amino acid sequence: CASSRSPRETQYF.

V is TRBV20-1 and J is TRBJ2-4; the D is unclear. V lost 2 bases, J lost 8 bases, and 16 bases lay in between. Germline loops: CDR1 DFQATT, CDR2 SNEGSKA (reference sequence). The CDR3 runs 14 residues. CDR3 region: CSARPATTRDIQYF. The CDR3 nucleotides are TGCAGTGCTAGACCGGCCACGACCCGGGACATTCAGTACTTC.

This chain links TRBV13 with TRBJ2-1, with D possibly TRBD1 on 7 matching bases. The CDR3 runs to 14 residues. The germline V gene encodes CDR1 PRHDT and CDR2 FYEKMQ (reference sequence). V lost 10 bases and J 6 bases, leaving 19 bases between the germline ends. The CDR3 protein is CATWRGTESNEQFF. The CDR3 region has the DNA TGTGCCACATGGAGGGGGACAGAGTCCAATGAGCAGTTCTTC.

The V gene is TRBV18, the J gene TRBJ1-1, with a weak D call TRBD1 (6 bases). The CDR3 sequence is 16 residues long. Germline CDR1 KGHSH, CDR2 LQKENI. Trimming removed 4 bases at V and 2 bases at J, with 17 bases between. CDR3 sequence: CASSRKQGSGNTEAFF. The CDR3 DNA reads as TGTGCCAGCTCACGGAAACAGGGCTCAGGAAACACTGAAGCTTTCTTT. The full variable domain, completed using reference TRBV18 and TRBJ1-1, is NAGVMQNPRHLVRRRGQEARLRCSPMKGHSHVYWYRQLPEEGLKFMVYLQKENIIDESGMPKERFSAEFPKEGPSILRIQQVVRGDSAAYFCASSRKQGSGNTEAFFGQGTRLTVV.

CDR3 residues: CAISEQEVVYGYTF. DNA of the CDR3: TGTGCCATCAGTGAGCAAGAGGTTGTGTATGGCTACACCTTC. This chain connects TRBV10-3 to TRBJ1-2; no definite D call. The CDR3 is 14 residues long. Trimming pared 2 bases from V and 5 bases from J, leaving 12 bases between. Germline loops: CDR1 ENHRY, CDR2 SYGVKD.

The chain has TRBV7-2 and TRBJ1-2, with 10 bases lining up with TRBD1. This CDR3 is 15 amino acids long. The junction had 3 bases not matched to a gene; V was cut back by 3 bases and J by 2 bases. Germline CDR1 SGHTA, CDR2 FQGNSA. CDR3 protein: CASSFRTGGNYGYTF. DNA of the CDR3: TGTGCCAGCAGCTTTAGGACAGGGGGAAACTATGGCTACACCTTC.

This chain joins TRBV2 and TRBJ1-5, with TRBD1 matching 9 bases. The CDR3 extends over 16 amino acids. Germline CDR1 and CDR2: SNHLY and FYNNEI. The ends lost 6 bases at V and 4 bases at J; junction bases unmatched: 10. In DNA, the CDR3 is TGTGCCAGCAGGGGACACAGGGGGCGTGGGAATCAGCCCCAGCATTTT. Protein: CASRGHRGRGNQPQHF. Full variable domain (remainder filled in from reference TRBV2 and TRBJ1-5): EPEVTQTPSHQVTQMGQEVILRCVPISNHLYFYWYRQILGQKVEFLVSFYNNEISEKSEIFDDQFSVERPDGSNFTLKIRSTKLEDSAMYFCASRGHRGRGNQPQHFGDGTRLSIL.

The chain combines TRBV27 with TRBJ2-7; D uncertain. CDR1 and CDR2 from the germline V gene are MNHEY and SMNVEV (reference sequence). The ends were cut back, 3 bases at V and 2 bases at J, with 11 bases in the middle. The CDR3 covers 14 residues. The DNA for the CDR3 is TGTGCCAGCAGTTTGAAGGGCGATGCCTACGAGCAGTACTTC. This translates into CASSLKGDAYEQYF.

V gene TRBV7-3 combines with J gene TRBJ2-6; D is uncertain. The CDR3 loop spans 15 amino acids. Germline-derived CDR1 and CDR2 are SGHTA and FQGTGA. V was trimmed by 0 bases and J by 3 bases, leaving 6 bases between them. CDR3 loop: CASSLTGNGANVLTF. The CDR3 nucleotides are TGTGCCAGCAGCTTAACAGGGAATGGGGCCAACGTCCTGACTTTC.

V is TRBV9 and J is TRBJ1-1, with 11 positions matching TRBD1. Looked up from germline, CDR1 is SGDLS and CDR2 is YYNGEE. The CDR3 is made up of 15 amino acids. After removal of 4 bases from V and 6 bases from J, the junction contained 8 bases not matched to a gene. The DNA of the CDR3 is TGTGCCAGCAGCTTCCGGGACAGGGGGGAGCCTGAAGCTTTCTTT. It is translated as CASSFRDRGEPEAFF. The whole variable domain, filled in from reference TRBV9 and TRBJ1-1, reads DSGVTQTPKHLITATGQRVTLRCSPRSGDLSVYWYQQSLDQGLQFLIQYYNGEERAKGNILERFSAQQFPDLHSELNLSSLELGDSALYFCASSFRDRGEPEAFFGQGTRLTVV.

V is TRBV11-3 and J is TRBJ2-1; D might be TRBD2 (6 bases). The V end was cut by 5 bases, the J end by 5 bases, with 16 bases between. Germline-derived CDR1 and CDR2 are SGHNT and YENEEA. The CDR3 spans 15 residues. CDR3 bases: TGTGCCAGCAGCCTCGGGGCTAGCGCAGACAATGAGCAGTTCTTC. It encodes CASSLGASADNEQFF.

The chain employs TRBV7-6 and TRBJ2-5; D is possibly TRBD1 (6 bases). Per the germline V gene, CDR1 is SGHVS and CDR2 is FNYEAQ. This CDR3 is built from 14 residues. Between the trimmed V and J ends, which lost 3 bases and 1 base, there was a span of 9 bases. The CDR3 region is CASSFQGFQETQYF. The CDR3 coding sequence is TGTGCCAGCAGCTTTCAGGGGTTCCAAGAGACCCAGTACTTC.

The chain joins TRBV5-6 to TRBJ1-5; TRBD1 is a possible D gene (5 bases). Germline V gene sequence: CDR1 SGHDT, CDR2 YYEEEE. The CDR3 runs 13 residues. Trimming left V 4 bases short and J 5 bases short, with 10 bases between. This chain's CDR3 is CASSASRDQPQHF. The CDR3 nucleotides read TGTGCCAGCAGCGCTAGCAGGGATCAGCCCCAGCATTTT.

In its sample, this clonotype was seen once. V is TRBV7-3 and J is TRBJ2-2; 8 nucleotides agree with TRBD1. CDR3 size: 15 residues. Germline V gives CDR1 SGHTA, CDR2 FQGTGA. The junction had 4 bases not matched to a gene; V was cut back by 3 bases and J by 4 bases. The CDR3 bases are TGTGCCAGCAGCTTTACAGGGGGAGGCACCGGGGAGCTGTTTTTT. Translating gives CASSFTGGGTGELFF.

The table lists this clonotype with a count of one. This sequence joins TRBV9 and TRBJ2-7; possible D gene TRBD2, 6 bases. V lost 4 bases, J lost 0 bases, and 17 bases lay in between. The CDR3 contains 16 residues. Germline assignment: CDR1 SGDLS and CDR2 YYNGEE. The CDR3 region is CASSTLGGGDSYEQYF. CDR3 DNA sequence: TGTGCCAGCAGCACCCTGGGAGGTGGTGACTCCTACGAGCAGTACTTC.

The chain couples TRBV7-9 to TRBJ2-3; 14 nucleotides match TRBD2. Germline-derived CDR1 and CDR2 are SEHNR and FQNEAQ (reference sequence). V dropped 0 bases and J dropped 3; count of bases not matched to a gene: 5. This CDR3 has 18 amino acids. The DNA for the CDR3 is TGTGCCAGCAGCTTAGCGCGGGGACTAGCGGGAGTGACAGATACGCAGTATTTT. It yields the protein CASSLARGLAGVTDTQYF. Looking up the rest from reference TRBV7-9 and TRBJ2-3 gives the full variable domain: DTGVSQNPRHKITKRGQNVTFRCDPISEHNRLYWYRQTLGQGPEFLTYFQNEAQLEKSRLLSDRFSAERPKGSFSTLEIQRTEQGDSAMYLCASSLARGLAGVTDTQYFGPGTRLTVL.

The chain is built from TRBV7-9 and TRBJ2-1; no firm D call. The V gene lost 1 base and the J gene lost 0 bases, with 10 bases spanning the gap. The CDR3 is made up of 16 amino acids. Germline values: CDR1 SEHNR, CDR2 FQNEAQ (reference sequence). The CDR3 region is CASSLGLASSYNEQFF. The CDR3, as DNA: TGTGCCAGCAGCTTAGGGCTGGCGAGCTCCTACAATGAGCAGTTCTTC.

V gene TRBV9 combines with J gene TRBJ1-2; TRBD1 aligns across 10 bases. The CDR3 sequence is 14 residues long. V was pared by 3 bases and J by 6 bases, with 5 bases of the junction left unmatched. Per the germline V gene, CDR1 is SGDLS and CDR2 is YYNGEE. In DNA, the CDR3 is TGTGCCAGCAGCGGATCCGGGACAGGGGATGGCTACACCTTC. This gives the protein CASSGSGTGDGYTF.

This clonotype was seen only once. The V gene is TRBV6-2 or TRBV6-3, the J gene TRBJ2-7, with 9 nucleotides matching TRBD2. V trimming: 2 bases; J trimming: 4 bases; junction bases outside the gene matches: 6. Germline assignment: CDR1 MNHEY and CDR2 SVGEGT. The length of the CDR3 is 15 residues. This chain's CDR3 is CASSYRREGIYEQYF. CDR3 nucleotides: TGTGCCAGCAGTTACCGGCGGGAGGGGATATACGAGCAGTACTTC.

This clonotype is a singleton in its sample. This chain joins TRBV6-6 and TRBJ1-2; tentative D call: TRBD1 (6 bases). The CDR3 spans 14 residues. Germline CDR1 reads MNHNY; CDR2 reads SVGAGI (reference sequence). The V gene lost 5 bases and the J gene lost 1 base, with 11 bases spanning the gap. CDR3 sequence: CASSPEGGNYGYTF. CDR3 DNA: TGTGCCAGCAGTCCCGAGGGGGGTAACTATGGCTACACCTTC.

The chain employs TRBV2 and TRBJ1-2; 11 bases match TRBD1. Germline CDR1 and CDR2: SNHLY and FYNNEI. The junction had 3 bases not matched to a gene; V was cut back by 7 bases and J by 8 bases. CDR3 length equals 12 residues. CDR3 nucleotides: TGTGCCAGCAAGGACAGGGGGCCCGGCTACACCTTC. Translated: CASKDRGPGYTF.

The CDR3 DNA reads TGTGCCAGCAGCCAAAAGATACTCCAATGGGGATCTAACTATGGCTACACCTTC. It yields the protein CASSQKILQWGSNYGYTF. The V gene is TRBV3-1, the J gene TRBJ1-2; D ambiguous. The CDR3 runs to 18 residues. Trimming took off 2 bases at V and 0 bases at J, with 19 bases between the two ends. Germline CDR1 is LGHDT and CDR2 is YNNKEL (reference sequence).

CDR3 region: CASTPDGKNYGYTF. Written as DNA, the CDR3 is TGTGCCAGCACCCCGGACGGGAAGAACTATGGCTACACCTTC. The chain is built from TRBV12-3 or TRBV12-4 and TRBJ1-2; D is ambiguous. Trimming pared 7 bases from V and 2 bases from J, leaving 14 bases between. CDR3 length: 14 residues.

The chain uses TRBV15 and TRBJ1-5; D is uncertain. Per the germline V gene, CDR1 is LNHNV and CDR2 is YYDKDF (reference sequence). CDR3 length equals 12 residues. Between the trimmed V and J ends, which lost 0 bases and 6 bases, there was a span of 3 bases. The CDR3 coding sequence is TGTGCCACCAGCAGAGACCGTCAGCCCCAGCATTTT. Translating it yields CATSRDRQPQHF.

The rearrangement uses TRBV20-1 and TRBJ1-1; D call uncertain. CDR3 length equals 15 residues. V lost 4 bases to trimming and J lost 2 bases, with 17 bases between them. CDR1 is DFQATT, CDR2 SNEGSKA, per germline (reference sequence). The CDR3 nucleotides are TGCAGTGCTACCGTCTCGAGAGGGCCAAACACTGAAGCTTTCTTT. This translates into CSATVSRGPNTEAFF.

The chain couples TRBV2 to TRBJ2-7; possible D gene TRBD1, 5 bases. The V end lost 7 bases, the J end lost 2 bases, and 12 bases lay between the germline ends. The V gene's germline CDR1 is SNHLY and CDR2 FYNNEI. The CDR3 has 13 amino acids. This CDR3 reads CASKQQAAYEQYF. The CDR3 DNA reads as TGTGCCAGCAAGCAACAGGCCGCCTACGAGCAGTACTTC.

CDR3 in DNA: TGTGCCAGCAGCATAGGGACAGAGAACACTGAAGCTTTCTTT. As protein: CASSIGTENTEAFF. V is TRBV7-6 and J is TRBJ1-1; TRBD1 matches 7 bases. The CDR3 sequence is 14 residues long. From germline, CDR1 is SGHVS and CDR2 FNYEAQ. V lost 5 bases, J lost 1 base, and 4 bases stayed unmatched. The variable domain in full, completed from reference TRBV7-6 and TRBJ1-1, reads GAGVSQSPRYKVTKRGQDVALRCDPISGHVSLYWYRQALGQGPEFLTYFNYEAQQDKSGLPNDRFSAERPEGSISTLTIQRTEQRDSAMYRCASSIGTENTEAFFGQGTRLTVV.